The 16 T cell receptor beta chains below all came from one sample that was sequenced in a study of T cell responses to AZD1222 COVID-19 vaccine. Sequencing was performed with immunoSEQ multiplex PCR; in TCRdb, only in-frame clones are kept and a portion is missing. The sample has about 120,000 clones, more than 85% seen once. The specimen comprised peripheral blood, sampled 28 days after the second AZD1222 dose. Every receptor here comes from an adult who received the AZD1222 COVID-19 vaccine.

This clone has just one count. The rearrangement links TRBV28 to TRBJ1-2; D is unclear. V lost 6 bases to trimming and J lost 4 bases, with 9 bases between them. Per the germline V gene, CDR1 is MDHEN and CDR2 is SYDVKM. The CDR3 consists of 12 residues. The CDR3 loop reads CASRRQAYGYTF. CDR3 bases: TGTGCCAGCAGACGACAAGCCTATGGCTACACCTTC.

The chain recombines TRBV7-2 with TRBJ2-4, with 11 bases lining up with TRBD1. The ends lost 5 bases at V and 1 base at J; junction bases unmatched: 4. The CDR3 sequence is 16 residues long. The V gene's germline CDR1 is SGHTA and CDR2 FQGNSA. The CDR3 nucleotides are TGTGCCAGCAGCCCTCGGGACAGGGGGGCCAAAAACATTCAGTACTTC. It encodes CASSPRDRGAKNIQYF.

This sequence joins TRBV7-2 and TRBJ1-4; unclear D gene. Germline V gene lookup returns CDR1 SGHTA and CDR2 FQGNSA. Trimming left V 5 bases short and J 7 bases short, with 8 bases between. The CDR3 has 12 residues. CDR3 nucleotides: TGTGCCAGCAGCCCTGGAGGTGAAAAACTGTTTTTT. Protein product: CASSPGGEKLFF. Full variable domain (remainder filled in from reference TRBV7-2 and TRBJ1-4): GAGVSQSPSNKVTEKGKDVELRCDPISGHTALYWYRQSLGQGLEFLIYFQGNSAPDKSGLPSDRFSAERTGGSVSTLTIQRTQQEDSAVYLCASSPGGEKLFFGSGTQLSVL.

On this clone itself: One end of the junction does not line up with germline, which may come from a read error. V gene TRBV7-2 combines with J gene TRBJ1-1; 7 bases are shared with TRBD1. This CDR3 region has 12 residues. From germline, CDR1 is SGHTA and CDR2 FQGNSA. CDR3 in amino acids: CASSKRTGQVLF. The CDR3, as DNA: TGTGCCAGCAGCAAGCGAACCGGACAGGTTTTATTT.

The chain carries TRBV3-1 (or the pseudogene TRBV3-2) and TRBJ1-1; D remains unclear. The V end was cut by 1 base, the J end by 0 bases, with 9 bases between. Germline lookup yields CDR1 LGHDT and CDR2 YNNKEL (reference sequence). The CDR3 totals 15 residues. CDR3 bases: TGTGCCAGCAGCCAAGGAGGAAGGTTGAACACTGAAGCTTTCTTT. Its translation is CASSQGGRLNTEAFF.

The chain links TRBV6-6 to TRBJ2-1, with D unresolved. CDR1 and CDR2 from the germline V gene are MNHNY and SVGAGI (reference sequence). This CDR3 comprises 12 residues. The germline V and J ends were trimmed by 4 bases and 10 bases, with 11 bases remaining between them. The CDR3 reads CASSFRGREQFF. DNA for the CDR3: TGTGCCAGCAGTTTCCGAGGTAGGGAGCAGTTCTTC.

This clone has just one count. The chain recombines TRBV9 with TRBJ2-2; 7 bases agree with TRBD2. Germline loops: CDR1 SGDLS, CDR2 YYNGEE. This CDR3 has 14 residues. After removal of 4 bases from V and 8 bases from J, the junction contained 8 bases not matched to a gene. The CDR3 loop is CASSPRTSAGELFF. The CDR3 nucleotides are TGTGCCAGCAGCCCCCGGACTAGTGCTGGGGAGCTGTTTTTT.

V gene TRBV6-5 combines with J gene TRBJ2-2, with D possibly being TRBD1 (5 bases). From germline, CDR1 is MNHEY and CDR2 SVGAGI. CDR3 length: 16 residues. The V end lost 2 bases, the J end lost 8 bases, and 18 bases lay between the germline ends. The DNA of the CDR3 is TGTGCCAGCAGTTACCCGCCGGGCAGGGCGCCGGGGGAGCTGTTTTTT. Translated, it gives CASSYPPGRAPGELFF.

V gene TRBV6-6 combines with J gene TRBJ2-7; D unclear. Germline-derived CDR1 and CDR2 are MNHNY and SVGAGI (reference sequence). The CDR3 totals 12 residues. V was pared by 6 bases and J by 3 bases, with 9 bases between. CDR3 protein: CASSRTNYEQYF. DNA of the CDR3: TGTGCCAGCAGCCGAACGAACTACGAGCAGTACTTC.

CDR3 bases: TGTGCCAGCAGCTTAAGTGCAGGGGGCTACACCTTC. This gives the protein CASSLSAGGYTF. This rearrangement joins TRBV7-2 to TRBJ1-2; possible D gene TRBD1, 5 bases. Trimming left V 2 bases short and J 8 bases short, with 9 bases between. This CDR3 region has 12 residues. Looked up from germline, CDR1 is SGHTA and CDR2 is FQGNSA.

This clone was observed once. The chain employs TRBV25-1 and TRBJ1-1; D is uncertain. The CDR3 is 11 amino acids. Germline V lookup: CDR1 MGHDK, CDR2 SYGVNS. V was shortened by 7 bases and J by 1 base, with 4 bases between the two germline ends. The CDR3 reads CASKENTEAFF. In DNA, the CDR3 is TGTGCCAGCAAGGAGAACACTGAAGCTTTCTTT.

The chain combines TRBV7-3 with TRBJ2-2; D ambiguous. This CDR3 has 13 residues. V was shortened by 2 bases and J by 4 bases, with 5 bases between the two germline ends. From germline, CDR1 is SGHTA and CDR2 FQGTGA. CDR3 nucleotide sequence: TGTGCCAGCAGCTTATACGGCACCGGGGAGCTGTTTTTT. Residues: CASSLYGTGELFF. Complete variable domain (other parts from reference TRBV7-3 and TRBJ2-2): GAGVSQTPSNKVTEKGKYVELRCDPISGHTALYWYRQSLGQGPEFLIYFQGTGAADDSGLPNDRFFAVRPEGSVSTLKIQRTERGDSAVYLCASSLYGTGELFFGEGSRLTVL.

This clone was counted only a few times. The chain combines TRBV6-2 or TRBV6-3 with TRBJ2-3, with D hard to call. The CDR3 runs to 13 residues. Germline V gene data show CDR1 as MNHEY and CDR2 as SVGEGT. Trimming shortened V by 0 bases and J by 2 bases, and 3 bases separated the two germline ends. CDR3 bases: TGTGCCAGCAGTTACTCGACCACAGATACGCAGTATTTT. Amino acid sequence: CASSYSTTDTQYF.

The chain couples TRBV10-3 to TRBJ1-5; D is unclear. Germline V gene data show CDR1 as ENHRY and CDR2 as SYGVKD. The CDR3 contains 15 residues. Deletions cut 2 bases from V and 3 bases from J, with 11 bases between. This chain's CDR3 is CAISEAGRSNQPQHF. CDR3 in DNA: TGTGCCATCAGTGAGGCTGGACGTTCCAATCAGCCCCAGCATTTT.

The chain uses TRBV19 and TRBJ1-6; D not certain. The CDR3 has 18 residues. Per germline, CDR1 LNHDA and CDR2 SQIVND (reference sequence). V was clipped by 1 base and J by 0 bases, with 13 bases between them. The CDR3 nucleotides are TGTGCCAGTAGTATAGCGGTCGGATCCAGCTCCTATAATTCACCCCTCCACTTT. Translating it yields CASSIAVGSSSYNSPLHF.

This chain joins TRBV3-1 (or the pseudogene TRBV3-2) and TRBJ1-1; 8 bases align to TRBD1. Unmatched junction bases numbered 9, after V lost 4 bases and J lost 5 bases. The CDR3 covers 15 residues. Germline V lookup: CDR1 LGHDT, CDR2 YNNKEL (reference sequence). Here the CDR3 reads CASSPSDRVHTEAFF. The CDR3 DNA reads TGTGCCAGCAGCCCTTCGGACAGGGTCCATACTGAAGCTTTCTTT.